This T cell receptor (beta chain) was retrieved from a study of T cells after yellow fever vaccination. Findings and caveats of the study: Researchers cautioned that FACS-sorted repertoires could harbor abundant clonotypes contaminating from the bulk population. Clonotypes appearing in both CD4 and CD8 compartments existed, and their share was small. Clones that expanded after primary vaccination mostly reappeared after the booster (roughly 96% CD4, 88% CD8).

Trimming took off 7 bases at V and 0 bases at J, with 16 bases between the two ends. Looked up from germline, CDR1 is SEHNR and CDR2 is FQNEAQ (reference sequence). The CDR3 spans 16 residues. The table lists this clonotype with many counts. Its specificity is unknown. A single record per CDR3 protein comes from TCRdb applying MiXCR to the 5' RACE reads. The sample lists about 320,000 distinct CDR3 sequences; around 4.5% were seen once. This sequence joins TRBV7-9 and TRBJ2-4; TRBD2 is a possible D gene (6 bases). Sequenced material: PBMCs, taken 15 days after the yellow fever booster vaccination. The TCR comes from a man younger than 35 who received the YFV17D yellow fever vaccine. Here the CDR3 reads CASNGLNEIAKNIQYF. The CDR3 nucleotides read TGTGCCAGCAACGGACTAAATGAGATAGCCAAAAACATTCAGTACTTC.